This T cell receptor (beta chain) is drawn from a study of shared clonotypes between healthy human individuals. CDR1 is SGHNT, CDR2 YYREEE, per germline (reference sequence). Trimming cost V 2 bases and J 7 bases, with 15 bases left between them. The CDR3 is made up of 14 amino acids. Ten or more counts support this clone. The assay was immunoSEQ multiplex PCR, and TCRdb's table has in-frame clones only and misses some. The table includes hundreds of thousands of clones, more than 70% detected once. This sequence originates from a woman under 40 in good health. V gene TRBV5-4 combines with J gene TRBJ1-2, with a possible D match to TRBD1 (6 bases). Sequences were obtained from memory CD4+ T cells sorted from blood. Subset indicated: CD45RA-negative fraction. CDR3 in amino acids: CASSFSWGQGGYTF. CDR3 DNA sequence: TGTGCCAGCAGCTTTTCCTGGGGGCAGGGTGGCTACACCTTC.